One T cell receptor (beta chain) is described in this entry. Its antigen remains unknown. This specimen comes from a study of response to subunit inactivated influenza vaccine. TCRdb re-called the RT-PCR reads with MiXCR, one entry per CDR3 protein. Counted here are about 610,000 distinct CDR3 sequences, around 13% occurring once; the ten biggest clones make up 11%. Overall study results and limits: Authors suggested that a seasonal influenza vaccination recruits few new T cells each time.

The source material was PBMCs from blood, sampled 11 to 12 days after vaccination. The clonotype originates from a man between 50 and 59 years old who received an inactivated influenza vaccine.

CDR3 nucleotide sequence: TGTGCCAGCAGTTATTTAGCGGGAGGGCCCTACGAGCAGTACTTC. Translated, it gives CASSYLAGGPYEQYF. This chain links TRBV6-5 with TRBJ2-7; 11 bases align to TRBD2. Germline assignment: CDR1 MNHEY and CDR2 SVGAGI. Trimming cost V 3 bases and J 2 bases; bases outside gene matches: 3. The CDR3 extends over 15 amino acids.